This note documents a single T cell receptor (beta chain) sequence. Its specificity is unknown. The entry originates in a study of shared clonotypes between healthy human individuals. Study conclusions and caveats: Among donors, sharing of clonotypes was expected to be affected by sequencing depth. Few donors limited the genetic and exposure-history diversity represented.

Trimming stripped 5 bases from V and 3 bases from J, with 14 bases between. Germline V gene sequence: CDR1 MDHEN, CDR2 SYDVKM. This CDR3 spans 14 amino acids. The authors ran the assay at deep level. Clones were sequenced by immunoSEQ multiplex PCR, and TCRdb holds only the in-frame ones, with some missing. The table has hundreds of thousands of clones, around nine tenths seen once. The chain is built from TRBV28 and TRBJ2-7, with a tentative D call TRBD2 (5 bases). The sample comprised memory CD8+ T cells sorted from blood. Regarding subset: CD45RO+ cells pooled with CCR7-negative TemRA cells. The sequence derives from a man aged 18 to 35 in good health. CDR3 in amino acids: CASSPDSAGYEQYF. The CDR3 nucleotides are TGTGCCAGCAGTCCAGACTCCGCGGGCTACGAGCAGTACTTC.